The TCR beta chain under discussion was sequenced for a study of T cells in localized non-small cell lung cancer. Findings and limits, study-wide: Appearing in adjacent lung were a median roughly 57 of the top 100 tumor clones. Uninvolved adjacent lung had higher T cell clonality than tumor and all other tissues. Heterogeneity cannot be ruled out, as sequencing used one tumor region only. In the blood, greater T cell density corresponded to longer overall survival.

TCRdb's table, derived via immunoSEQ multiplex PCR, lists solely in-frame clones and lacks some. The data contain over 20,000 clones, roughly 86% of them singletons. Trimming left V 5 bases short and J 8 bases short, with 21 bases between. Germline CDR1 SGHAT, CDR2 FQNNGV. The CDR3 covers 16 residues. Notes on this clone: Its antigen remains unidentified.

The source material was peripheral blood mononuclear cells, sampled before any cancer treatment. The clonotype originates from an older male donor with stage II lung adenocarcinoma. V gene TRBV11-2 combines with J gene TRBJ2-2, with D perhaps matching TRBD1 or TRBD2 (6 bases each). The CDR3 reads CASSPNGGLIMGELFF. CDR3 in DNA: TGTGCCAGCAGCCCGAACGGGGGCCTAATTATGGGGGAGCTGTTTTTT.